Listed below are T cell receptor beta chains from one sample, sequenced in a study of early T cells in non-severe SARS-CoV-2 infection. Each CDR3 protein gets one entry after TCRdb re-called the 5' RACE reads with MiXCR. The repertoire holds about 28,000 distinct CDR3 sequences, approximately 6.6% seen once, with around 34% in the top ten. The sample was whole blood, taken at baseline. These receptors came from an adult who was a healthcare worker with PCR-confirmed SARS-CoV-2 infection or an uninfected control (not recorded which). The CDR3 runs from the conserved cysteine through the conserved F or W. D genes are given only for firm matches. Only some rows state a clone size, as once, few, many or a class for expanded clones.

J gene | clone size | V gene | D gene | CDR3 DNA | CDR3 protein
TRBJ2-1 | many | TRBV5-1 | - | TGCGCCAGCAGCGCCGATTTCAGGAGCTCCTACAATGAGCAGTTCTTC | CASSADFRSSYNEQFF
TRBJ1-2 | few | TRBV6-5 | TRBD1 | TGTGCCAGCAGTTACTCGAGACAGGGAGACATCTATGGCTACACCTTC | CASSYSRQGDIYGYTF
TRBJ2-7 | many | TRBV30 | - | TGTGCCTGGAGTGCCGGACAGTACGAGCAGTACTTC | CAWSAGQYEQYF
TRBJ2-1 | medium-sized | TRBV28 | - | TGTGCCAGCAGTCCAGGGGCAAATGAGCAGTTCTTC | CASSPGANEQFF
TRBJ1-2 | many | TRBV18 | - | TGTGCCAGCACATCACTGGGGGATGGCACCTTC | CASTSLGDGTF
TRBJ2-7 | many | TRBV12-3/TRBV12-4 | TRBD1 | TGTGCCAGCAAACGGGACAGTCTAACCTACGAGCAGTACTTC | CASKRDSLTYEQYF
TRBJ2-3 | many | TRBV7-9 | TRBD2 | TGTGCCAGCAGCCAAAGGGGAGCGGGAGGGCTAACAGATACGCAGTATTTT | CASSQRGAGGLTDTQYF
TRBJ1-2 | many | TRBV30 | - | TGTGCCTGGAGAGCTTCCGGGACACCCTCTAACTATGGCTACACCTTC | CAWRASGTPSNYGYTF
TRBJ2-5 | many | TRBV3-1 | - | TGTGCCAGCAGCCAAGGGGACGGGGAAAAGACCCAGTACTTC | CASSQGDGEKTQYF
TRBJ2-1 | few | TRBV28 | TRBD2 | TGTGCCAGCAGTGGGCTAGCGGCCTCCTACAATGAGCAGTTCTTC | CASSGLAASYNEQFF
TRBJ1-2 | - | TRBV20-1 | - | TGCAGTGCTAGGGGACCTCTCAGGGGAGACTATGGCTACACCTTC | CSARGPLRGDYGYTF
TRBJ1-4 | many | TRBV5-1 | TRBD1 | TGCGCCAGCAGTCCCACCCCGACAGGGGATAATGAAAAACTGTTTTTT | CASSPTPTGDNEKLFF
TRBJ2-3 | - | TRBV11-3 | TRBD2 | TGTGCCAGCAGCGTGGGACTAGCGGGAAGCACAGATACGCAGTATTTT | CASSVGLAGSTDTQYF
TRBJ2-1 | many | TRBV28 | - | TGTGCCAGCAGTTTAGGTGCCAGCAATGAGCAGTTCTTC | CASSLGASNEQFF
TRBJ1-4 | few | TRBV7-8 | - | TGTGCCAGCAGCCCAAGGAAGGGCGATGAAAAACTGTTTTTT | CASSPRKGDEKLFF
TRBJ2-1 | many | TRBV6-5 | - | TGTGCCAGCAGTTACGGTGGGAGCGGACACAATGAGCAGTTCTTC | CASSYGGSGHNEQFF
TRBJ2-7 | many | TRBV5-6 | - | TGTGCCAGCAGCTTGCGACCCCGTTACGAGCAGTACTTC | CASSLRPRYEQYF
TRBJ2-7 | few | TRBV18 | TRBD1 | TGTGCCAGCTCACCGCGACAGGGGCCGGCCTACGAGCAGTACTTC | CASSPRQGPAYEQYF
TRBJ2-7 | many | TRBV24-1 | - | TGTGCCACCAGTGATCCCCGGGACACTACCTACGAGCAGTACTTC | CATSDPRDTTYEQYF
TRBJ2-2 | many | TRBV18 | - | TGTGCCAGCTCACCATACACCGGGGAGCTGTTTTTT | CASSPYTGELFF
TRBJ2-7 | medium-sized | TRBV6-5 | TRBD1 | TGTGCCAGCAGTTACTCGGGGAGGACAGGGAATTACGGGGAGCAGTACTTC | CASSYSGRTGNYGEQYF
TRBJ2-1 | many | TRBV19 | TRBD2 | TGTGCCAGTAGTATAGGGACTAGCGGGAGGTATGAGCAGTTCTTC | CASSIGTSGRYEQFF
TRBJ2-1 | - | TRBV4-1 | TRBD1 | TGCGCCAGCAGCCCTACAGGGGGATCCTACAATGAGCAGTTCTTC | CASSPTGGSYNEQFF
TRBJ2-1 | many | TRBV11-2 | - | TGTGCCAGCACTTCCGCGGGGAGGTTAGAGCAGTTCTTC | CASTSAGRLEQFF
TRBJ1-1 | - | TRBV7-9 | TRBD1 | TGTGTCAGCAGCACCCGACAGGGCAACACTGAAGCTTTCTTT | CVSSTRQGNTEAFF
TRBJ1-6 | many | TRBV7-6 | - | TGTGCCAGCAGCTTAGAGGCGAGAGCCGATAATTCACCCCTCCACTTT | CASSLEARADNSPLHF
TRBJ1-6 | many | TRBV19 | - | TGTGCCAGTAGTCCCGAAGCTAATTCACCCCTCCACTTT | CASSPEANSPLHF
TRBJ2-5 | few | TRBV21-1 | - | TGTGCCAGCAGCAAAGAGAAAAGGTCGGATGGGCCCCAGTACTTC | CASSKEKRSDGPQYF
TRBJ1-4 | many | TRBV4-1 | - | TGCGCCAGCAGCCAAGCCGACAGAGAGAATGAAAAACTGTTTTTT | CASSQADRENEKLFF
TRBJ1-2 | - | TRBV3-1 | - | TGTGCCAGCAGCCCTAGCTGGCATGGCTACACCTTC | CASSPSWHGYTF
TRBJ2-2 | - | TRBV4-2 | TRBD2 | TGTGCCAGCACCAGCGGGGGGGCAAGGACCGGGGAGCTGTTTTTT | CASTSGGARTGELFF
TRBJ2-7 | few | TRBV20-1 | - | TGCAGTGTCCCAGGGGACCACGAGCAGTACTTC | CSVPGDHEQYF
TRBJ2-7 | many | TRBV27 | - | TGTGCCAGCAGTCTGACCAGGGGCAGCGAGCAGTACTTC | CASSLTRGSEQYF
TRBJ2-5 | many | TRBV12-3/TRBV12-4 | TRBD2 | TGTGCCAGCAGTCCCCAGCGGGAACAAGAGACCCAGTACTTC | CASSPQREQETQYF
TRBJ2-3 | few | TRBV20-1 | - | TGCAGTGCTAGCTCAGCCTCGCAGGGGAGCACAGATACGCAGTATTTT | CSASSASQGSTDTQYF
TRBJ2-3 | many | TRBV7-3 | - | TGTGCCAGCAGCCTAAGCAGGGGAGTAACAGATACGCAGTATTTT | CASSLSRGVTDTQYF
TRBJ1-2 | many | TRBV15 | - | TGTGCCACCAGCAGCTCGTGGACAGCCACGGGTGGGGACTATGGCTACACCTTC | CATSSSWTATGGDYGYTF
TRBJ1-1 | many | TRBV7-9 | - | TGTGCCAGCAGCCTAGAGGTTATGAGAACTGAAGCTTTCTTT | CASSLEVMRTEAFF
TRBJ1-1 | many | TRBV9 | - | TGTGCCAGCAGCGTAGTGATGGGGGGGTGGAACACTGAAGCTTTCTTT | CASSVVMGGWNTEAFF
TRBJ2-1 | - | TRBV4-1 | TRBD2 | TGCGCCAGCAGCCAAACGGCTAGCGGGGGGCTATACAATGAGCAGTTCTTC | CASSQTASGGLYNEQFF
TRBJ2-7 | few | TRBV7-9 | - | TGTGCCAGCAGCTTAGGTTTGGAGCAGTACTTC | CASSLGLEQYF
TRBJ2-1 | many | TRBV11-2 | TRBD2 | TGTGCCAGCGGCCTTGGAGCGGGGGGCAACGAGCAGTTCTTC | CASGLGAGGNEQFF
TRBJ2-5 | many | TRBV7-6 | - | TGTGCCAGCAGCCCAAACCGGGCATATCAAGAGACCCAGTACTTC | CASSPNRAYQETQYF
TRBJ2-7 | many | TRBV5-1 | - | TGCGCCAGCAGCTTGGTCGGGCTTGAATACGAGCAGTACTTC | CASSLVGLEYEQYF
TRBJ2-5 | many | TRBV11-2 | TRBD2 | TGTGCCAGCAGCTCGGACCCTAGCGCCGGGAGGGAGACCCAGTACTTC | CASSSDPSAGRETQYF
TRBJ2-2 | - | TRBV13 | - | TGTGCCAGCAGCGCCCCCTGGAACACCGGGGAGCTGTTTTTT | CASSAPWNTGELFF
TRBJ1-3 | many | TRBV7-8 | TRBD1 | TGTGCCAGCAGCCCAGCGACAGGGACAAGGCCGGAAAACACCATATATTTT | CASSPATGTRPENTIYF